This T cell receptor beta chain was identified during a study of tumor-infiltrating lymphocytes in primary liver carcinoma. Co-extracting RNA and DNA was done with about 17-31 mg of unsorted bulk tissue as input. Germline V CDR1 and CDR2: SGHVS, FQNEAQ. CDR3 length: 12 amino acids. On this clonotype itself: Its antigen remains unknown. A read error may explain this, as a much larger clone is one base away.

General observations from the study: A significantly higher top-250-clone fraction was found in tumors than in blood (p = 0.039).

Reverse transcription of around 0.45 ug total RNA with a constant-region primer produced TCR beta cDNA. Construction of TCR beta libraries relied on three successive nested multiplex PCR rounds employing slightly modified ARM-PCR. Primers for the first two PCR rounds were TRBV1-TRBV30 forward primers and a C-beta reverse primer (approximately 10 cycles per round). Each CDR3 protein gets one entry after TCRdb re-called the multiplex PCR reads with MiXCR. The sample includes around 88,000 distinct CDR3 sequences, around 70% of them seen just once. The sequence came from a man aged 35 to 55 with primary liver carcinoma and hepatitis B virus infection. The material sequenced was tumor-adjacent normal liver tissue. The rearrangement joins TRBV7-8 to TRBJ2-7, with no clear D. The CDR3 sequence: CASSFTAYDQYF. DNA for the CDR3: TGTGCCAGCAGCTTTACAGCATACGACCAGTACTTC.